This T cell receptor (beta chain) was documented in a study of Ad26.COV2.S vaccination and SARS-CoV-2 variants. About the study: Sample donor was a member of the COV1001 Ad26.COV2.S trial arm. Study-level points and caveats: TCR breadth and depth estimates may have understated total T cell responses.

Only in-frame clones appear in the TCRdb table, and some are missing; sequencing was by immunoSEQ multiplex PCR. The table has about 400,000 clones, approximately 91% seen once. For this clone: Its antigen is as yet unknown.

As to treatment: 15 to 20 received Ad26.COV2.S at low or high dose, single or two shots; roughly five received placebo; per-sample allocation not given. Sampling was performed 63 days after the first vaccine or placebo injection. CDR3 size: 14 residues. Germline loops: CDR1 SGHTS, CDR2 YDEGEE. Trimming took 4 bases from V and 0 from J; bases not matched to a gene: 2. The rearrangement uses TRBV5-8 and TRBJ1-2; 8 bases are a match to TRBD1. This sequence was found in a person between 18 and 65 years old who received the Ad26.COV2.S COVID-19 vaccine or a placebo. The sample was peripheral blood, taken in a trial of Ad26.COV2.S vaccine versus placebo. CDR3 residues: CASSPGGANYGYTF. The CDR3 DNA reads TGTGCCAGCAGCCCAGGGGGCGCTAACTATGGCTACACCTTC.